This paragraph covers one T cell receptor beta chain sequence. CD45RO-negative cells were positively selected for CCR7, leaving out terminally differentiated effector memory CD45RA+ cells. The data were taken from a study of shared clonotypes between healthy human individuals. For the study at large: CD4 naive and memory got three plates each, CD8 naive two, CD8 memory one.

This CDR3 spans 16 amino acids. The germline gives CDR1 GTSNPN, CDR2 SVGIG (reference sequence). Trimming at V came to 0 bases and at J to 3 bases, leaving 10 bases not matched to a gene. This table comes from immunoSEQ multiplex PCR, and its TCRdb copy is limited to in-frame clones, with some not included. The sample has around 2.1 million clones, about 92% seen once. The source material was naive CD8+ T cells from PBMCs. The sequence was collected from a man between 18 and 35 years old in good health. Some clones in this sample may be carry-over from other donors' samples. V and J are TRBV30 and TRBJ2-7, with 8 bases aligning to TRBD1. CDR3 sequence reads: CAWSVNTHRGNYEQYF. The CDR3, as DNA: TGTGCCTGGAGTGTCAATACCCACAGGGGGAACTACGAGCAGTACTTC.